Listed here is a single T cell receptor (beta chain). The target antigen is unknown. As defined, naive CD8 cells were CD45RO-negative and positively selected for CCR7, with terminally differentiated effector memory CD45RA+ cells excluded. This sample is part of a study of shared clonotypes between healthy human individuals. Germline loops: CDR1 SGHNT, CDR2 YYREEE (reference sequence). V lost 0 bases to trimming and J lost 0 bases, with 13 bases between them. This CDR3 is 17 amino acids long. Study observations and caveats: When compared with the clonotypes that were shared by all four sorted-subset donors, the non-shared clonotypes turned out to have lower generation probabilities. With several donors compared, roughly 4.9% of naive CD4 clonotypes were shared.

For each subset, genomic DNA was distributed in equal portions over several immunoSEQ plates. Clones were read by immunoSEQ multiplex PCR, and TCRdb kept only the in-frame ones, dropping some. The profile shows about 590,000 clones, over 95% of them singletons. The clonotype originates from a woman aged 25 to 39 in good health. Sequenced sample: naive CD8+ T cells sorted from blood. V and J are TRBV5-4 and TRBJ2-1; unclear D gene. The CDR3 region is CASSLAVGPSSYNEQFF. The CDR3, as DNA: TGTGCCAGCAGCTTGGCCGTAGGACCTAGCTCCTACAATGAGCAGTTCTTC. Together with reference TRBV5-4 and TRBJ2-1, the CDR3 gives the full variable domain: ETGVTQSPTHLIKTRGQQVTLRCSSQSGHNTVSWYQQALGQGPQFIFQYYREEENGRGNFPPRFSGLQFPNYSSELNVNALELDDSALYLCASSLAVGPSSYNEQFFGPGTRLTVL.